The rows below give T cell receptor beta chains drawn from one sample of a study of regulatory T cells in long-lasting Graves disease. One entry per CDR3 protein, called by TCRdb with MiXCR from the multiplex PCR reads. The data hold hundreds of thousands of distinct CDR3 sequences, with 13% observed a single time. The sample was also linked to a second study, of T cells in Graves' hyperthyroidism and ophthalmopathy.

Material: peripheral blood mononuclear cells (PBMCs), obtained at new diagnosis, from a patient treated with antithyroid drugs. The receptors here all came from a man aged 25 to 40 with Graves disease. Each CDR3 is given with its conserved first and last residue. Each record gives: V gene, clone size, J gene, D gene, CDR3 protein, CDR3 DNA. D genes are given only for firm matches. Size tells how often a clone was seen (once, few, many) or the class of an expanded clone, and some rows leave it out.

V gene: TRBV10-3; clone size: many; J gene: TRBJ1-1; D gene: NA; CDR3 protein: CAISEPGTLAEAFF; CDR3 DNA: TGTGCCATCAGTGAGCCTGGGACGCTAGCTGAAGCTTTCTTT
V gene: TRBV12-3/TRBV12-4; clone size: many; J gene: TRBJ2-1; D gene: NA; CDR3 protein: CASRAGQNEQFF; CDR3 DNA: TGTGCCAGCAGGGCGGGCCAGAATGAGCAGTTCTTC
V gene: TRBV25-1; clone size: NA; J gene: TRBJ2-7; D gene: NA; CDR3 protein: CASSVGGQFGAEQYF; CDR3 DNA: TGTGCCAGCAGTGTCGGAGGTCAGTTTGGCGCCGAGCAGTACTTC
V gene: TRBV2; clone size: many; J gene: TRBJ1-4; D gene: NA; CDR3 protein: CASRLEESNEKLFF; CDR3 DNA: TGTGCCAGCAGACTCGAAGAGTCTAATGAAAAACTGTTTTTT
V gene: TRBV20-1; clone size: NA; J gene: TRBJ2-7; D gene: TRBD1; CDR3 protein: CSASFRRGRNEQYF; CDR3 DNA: TGCAGTGCCAGCTTTCGCAGGGGGCGAAACGAGCAGTACTTC
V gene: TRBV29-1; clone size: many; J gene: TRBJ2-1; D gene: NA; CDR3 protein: CSVDVGAYNEQFF; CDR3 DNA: TGCAGCGTTGATGTGGGAGCCTACAATGAGCAGTTCTTC
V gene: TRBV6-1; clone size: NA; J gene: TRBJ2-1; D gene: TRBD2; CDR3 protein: CASSEVAGWDEQFF; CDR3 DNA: TGTGCCAGCAGTGAAGTAGCGGGGTGGGATGAGCAGTTCTTC
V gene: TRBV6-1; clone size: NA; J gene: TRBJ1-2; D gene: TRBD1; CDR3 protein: CASSTSFDRAGYTF; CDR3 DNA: TGTGCCAGCAGTACCTCCTTTGACAGGGCAGGCTACACCTTC
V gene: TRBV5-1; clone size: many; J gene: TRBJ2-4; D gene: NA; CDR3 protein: CASSLDGQGGNIQYF; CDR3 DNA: TGCGCCAGCAGCTTGGACGGTCAGGGCGGAAACATTCAGTACTTC
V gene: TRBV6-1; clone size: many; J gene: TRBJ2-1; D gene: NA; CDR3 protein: CASTLGGGGNEQFF; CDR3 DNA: TGTGCCAGCACCCTAGGGGGCGGGGGCAATGAGCAGTTCTTC
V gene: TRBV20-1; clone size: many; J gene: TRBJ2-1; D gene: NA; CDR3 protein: CSASSILAYNEQFF; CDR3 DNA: TGCAGTGCTAGTAGCATACTAGCCTACAATGAGCAGTTCTTC
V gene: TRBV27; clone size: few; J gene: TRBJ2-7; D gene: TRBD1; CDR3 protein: CASSIPQGAYEQYF; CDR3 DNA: TGTGCCAGCAGTATCCCACAGGGGGCCTACGAGCAGTACTTC
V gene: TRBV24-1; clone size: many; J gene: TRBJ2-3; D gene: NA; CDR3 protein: CATSPRTTSTDTQYF; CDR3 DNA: TGTGCCACCAGTCCGAGGACAACCAGCACAGATACGCAGTATTTT
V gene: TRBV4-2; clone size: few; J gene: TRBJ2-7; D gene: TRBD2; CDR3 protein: CASSQGSGSDEQYF; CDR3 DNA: TGTGCCAGCAGCCAAGGTAGCGGGAGCGACGAGCAGTACTTC
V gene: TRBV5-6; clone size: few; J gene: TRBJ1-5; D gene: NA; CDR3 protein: CASSFNLGQPQHF; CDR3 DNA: TGTGCCAGCAGCTTCAATTTAGGACAGCCCCAGCATTTT
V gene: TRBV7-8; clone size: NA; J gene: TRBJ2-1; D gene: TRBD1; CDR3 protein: CASSLYPTGLNNEQFF; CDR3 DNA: TGTGCCAGCAGCTTATACCCGACAGGGCTAAACAATGAGCAGTTCTTC
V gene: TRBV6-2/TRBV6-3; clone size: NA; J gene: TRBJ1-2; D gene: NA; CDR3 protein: CASSGDVNYGYTF; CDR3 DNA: TGTGCCAGCAGCGGTGACGTCAACTATGGCTACACCTTC
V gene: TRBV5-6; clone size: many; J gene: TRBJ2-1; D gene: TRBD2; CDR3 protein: CASSFTNAGGPYNEQFF; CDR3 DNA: TGTGCCAGCAGCTTCACGAACGCGGGAGGGCCTTACAATGAGCAGTTCTTC
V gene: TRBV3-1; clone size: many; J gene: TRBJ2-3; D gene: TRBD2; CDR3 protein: CASSLRTSGGPTDTQYF; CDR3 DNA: TGTGCCAGCAGCCTGCGGACTAGCGGGGGACCCACAGATACGCAGTATTTT
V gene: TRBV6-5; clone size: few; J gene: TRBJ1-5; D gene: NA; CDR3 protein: CASTTGQPQHF; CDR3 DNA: TGTGCCAGCACGACGGGTCAGCCCCAGCATTTT
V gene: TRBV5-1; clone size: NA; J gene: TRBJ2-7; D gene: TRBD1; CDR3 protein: CASSTGTGNAEQYF; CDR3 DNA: TGCGCCAGCAGCACCGGGACAGGGAACGCCGAGCAGTACTTC
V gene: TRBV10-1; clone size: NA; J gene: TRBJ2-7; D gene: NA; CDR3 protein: CASSELGRYEQYF; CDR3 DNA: TGCGCCAGCAGTGAGTTGGGGCGTTACGAGCAGTACTTC
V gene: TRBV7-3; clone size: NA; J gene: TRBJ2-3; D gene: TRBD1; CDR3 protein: CASSLADRASTDTQYF; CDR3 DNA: TGTGCCAGCAGCTTGGCCGACAGGGCAAGCACAGATACGCAGTATTTT
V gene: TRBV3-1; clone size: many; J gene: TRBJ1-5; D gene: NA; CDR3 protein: CASSQGYSRSNQPQHF; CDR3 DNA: TGTGCCAGCAGCCAAGGCTATAGTAGGAGCAATCAGCCCCAGCATTTT
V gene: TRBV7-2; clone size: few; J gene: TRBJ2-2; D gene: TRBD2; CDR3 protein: CASSLGPAGGTGELFF; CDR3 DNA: TGTGCCAGCAGCTTAGGCCCAGCGGGAGGGACCGGGGAGCTGTTTTTT
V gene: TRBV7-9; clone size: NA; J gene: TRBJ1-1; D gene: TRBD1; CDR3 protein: CASSLAGTGPFF; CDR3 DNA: TGTGCCAGCAGCTTAGCCGGGACAGGGCCTTTCTTT
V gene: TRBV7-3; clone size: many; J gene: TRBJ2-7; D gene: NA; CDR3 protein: CASSPGVGSYEQYF; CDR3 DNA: TGTGCCAGCAGCCCCGGGGTTGGCTCCTACGAGCAGTACTTC
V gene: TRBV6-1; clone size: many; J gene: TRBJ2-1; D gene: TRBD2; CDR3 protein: CASTQLGLAGDHNEQFF; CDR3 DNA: TGTGCCAGCACCCAACTCGGACTAGCGGGAGACCACAATGAGCAGTTCTTC
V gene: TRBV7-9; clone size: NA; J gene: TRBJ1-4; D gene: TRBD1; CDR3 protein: CASSFGTVSLANEKLFF; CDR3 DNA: TGTGCCAGCAGCTTCGGGACAGTATCGCTGGCTAATGAAAAACTGTTTTTT
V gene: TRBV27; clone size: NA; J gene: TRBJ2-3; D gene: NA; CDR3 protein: CASGFSDWAGTQYF; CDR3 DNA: TGTGCCAGCGGTTTCTCGGACTGGGCGGGTACGCAGTATTTT
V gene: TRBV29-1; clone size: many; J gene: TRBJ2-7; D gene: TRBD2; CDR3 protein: CSVERTSGVYEQYF; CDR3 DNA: TGCAGCGTTGAAAGGACTAGCGGGGTCTACGAGCAGTACTTC
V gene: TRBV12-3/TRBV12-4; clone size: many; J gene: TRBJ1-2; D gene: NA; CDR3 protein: CASSPSQTGGGYTF; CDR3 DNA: TGTGCCAGCAGTCCTAGCCAGACAGGAGGGGGCTACACCTTC
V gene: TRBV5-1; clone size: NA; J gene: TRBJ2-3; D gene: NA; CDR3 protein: CASSLIPADTDTQYF; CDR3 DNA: TGCGCCAGCAGCTTGATTCCAGCTGACACAGATACGCAGTATTTT
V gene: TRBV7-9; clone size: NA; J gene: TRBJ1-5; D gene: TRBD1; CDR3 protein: CASSLPGGQDYSNQPQHF; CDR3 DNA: TGTGCCAGCAGCTTGCCGGGGGGACAGGACTATAGCAATCAGCCCCAGCATTTT
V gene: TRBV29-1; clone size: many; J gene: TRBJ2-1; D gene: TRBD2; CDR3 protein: CSATLAGVYNEQFF; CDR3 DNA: TGCAGCGCAACCCTAGCGGGAGTTTACAATGAGCAGTTCTTC
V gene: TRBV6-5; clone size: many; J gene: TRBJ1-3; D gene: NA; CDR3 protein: CASSYSWRSGNTIYF; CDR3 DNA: TGTGCCAGCAGTTACTCGTGGCGCTCTGGAAACACCATATATTTT
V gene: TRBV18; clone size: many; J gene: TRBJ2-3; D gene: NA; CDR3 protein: CASSPFRGKTDTQYF; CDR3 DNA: TGTGCCAGCTCACCATTCAGGGGTAAAACAGATACGCAGTATTTT
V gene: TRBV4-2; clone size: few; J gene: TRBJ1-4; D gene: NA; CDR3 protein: CASRSTASGRLNEKLFF; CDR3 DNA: TGTGCCAGCAGGTCGACCGCTTCGGGACGGTTAAATGAAAAACTGTTTTTT
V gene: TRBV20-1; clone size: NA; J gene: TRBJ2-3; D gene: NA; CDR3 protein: CSARSNTDTQYF; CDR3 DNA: TGCAGTGCTAGATCAAACACAGATACGCAGTATTTT
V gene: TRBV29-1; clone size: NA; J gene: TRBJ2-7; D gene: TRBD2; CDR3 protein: CSVEQLAGGPAEQYF; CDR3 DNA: TGCAGCGTTGAGCAACTAGCGGGAGGGCCCGCCGAGCAGTACTTC
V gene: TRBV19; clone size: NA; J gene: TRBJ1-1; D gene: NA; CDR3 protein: CASSIEITENTEAFF; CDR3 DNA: TGTGCCAGTAGTATTGAGATAACGGAGAACACTGAAGCTTTCTTT
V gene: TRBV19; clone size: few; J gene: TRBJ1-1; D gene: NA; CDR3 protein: CASSLIRASEAFF; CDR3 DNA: TGTGCCAGTAGTTTGATTAGGGCTTCTGAAGCTTTCTTT
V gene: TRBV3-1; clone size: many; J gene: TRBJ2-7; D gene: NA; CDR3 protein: CASSQDYGGEQYF; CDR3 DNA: TGTGCCAGCAGCCAAGATTATGGTGGAGAGCAGTACTTC
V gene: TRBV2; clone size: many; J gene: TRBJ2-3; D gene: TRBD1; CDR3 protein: CASTPDRGRDTQYF; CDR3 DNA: TGTGCCAGCACGCCAGACAGGGGGCGGGATACGCAGTATTTT
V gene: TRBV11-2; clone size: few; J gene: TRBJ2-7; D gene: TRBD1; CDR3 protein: CASSSTGATYEQYF; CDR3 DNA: TGTGCCAGCAGTTCGACAGGGGCGACCTACGAGCAGTACTTC
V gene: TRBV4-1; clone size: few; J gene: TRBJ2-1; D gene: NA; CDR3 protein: CASSQPRTANYNEQFF; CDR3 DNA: TGCGCCAGCAGCCAACCCCGGACAGCTAACTACAATGAGCAGTTCTTC
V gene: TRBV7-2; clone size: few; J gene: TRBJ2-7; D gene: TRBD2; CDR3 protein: CASSEGKGRVSYEQYF; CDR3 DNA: TGTGCCAGCAGCGAAGGGAAGGGGAGGGTCTCCTACGAGCAGTACTTC
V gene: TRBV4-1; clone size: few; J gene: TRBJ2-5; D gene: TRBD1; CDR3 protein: CASSTSGQKETQYF; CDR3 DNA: TGCGCCAGCAGCACCTCGGGACAGAAAGAGACCCAGTACTTC
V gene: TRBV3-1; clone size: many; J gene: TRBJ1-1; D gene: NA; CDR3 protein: CASSQDPGKNTEAFF; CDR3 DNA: TGTGCCAGCAGCCAAGACCCCGGGAAGAACACTGAAGCTTTCTTT
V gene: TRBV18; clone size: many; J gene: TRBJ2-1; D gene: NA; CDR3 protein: CASSPFTENEQFF; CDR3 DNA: TGTGCCAGCTCACCATTCACGGAGAATGAGCAGTTCTTC
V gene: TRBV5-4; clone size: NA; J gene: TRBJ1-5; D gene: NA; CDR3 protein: CASSSGEGVGQPQHF; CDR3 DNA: TGTGCCAGCAGCTCAGGGGAGGGGGTGGGTCAGCCCCAGCATTTT
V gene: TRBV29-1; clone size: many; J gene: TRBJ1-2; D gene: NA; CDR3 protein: CSVDGGPRGYTF; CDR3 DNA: TGCAGCGTTGATGGGGGGCCCCGTGGCTACACCTTC